Listed below are T cell receptor beta chains from one sample, sequenced in a study of identical twins. TCRdb reprocessed the 5' RACE reads with MiXCR, giving one entry per CDR3 protein. The repertoire holds more than 1.5 million distinct CDR3 sequences, with about 32% as singletons. Sequenced: cord blood. The source of these receptors is a newborn girl in good health. Each CDR3 is given with its conserved first and last residue. A D gene is named only where the DNA matches it firmly. The size field is filled for only some rows; it gives once, few, many or a size class.

cdr3_nt cdr3_aa v_call d_call j_call clone_size
TGTGCCAGCAGCTTAGTGGGCACAGGGCTGGACGAGCAGTACTTC CASSLVGTGLDEQYF TRBV11-2 . TRBJ2-7 few
TGTGCCAGCAGTTTCGGTGGGAGTGGAGAGACCCAGTACTTC CASSFGGSGETQYF TRBV27 . TRBJ2-5 .
TGCAGCGTTGAACAACAGGGGGTTTCGAACAATGAGCAGTACTTC CSVEQQGVSNNEQYF TRBV29-1 TRBD1 TRBJ2-7 .
TGTGCCAGCAGTGCAGAGCCGGGTTACTATGGCTACACCTTC CASSAEPGYYGYTF TRBV6-1 . TRBJ1-2 few
TGTGCCAGCAGTTTTAGGCAGGGTGGATCCACAGATGCGCAGTATTTT CASSFRQGGSTDAQYF TRBV12-3/TRBV12-4 . TRBJ2-3 .
TGCAGTGCTACACAGGGCTACGAGCAGTACTTC CSATQGYEQYF TRBV20-1 . TRBJ2-7 few
TGTGCCAGCTTTCCCGGGACAGAAGAGACCCAGTACTTC CASFPGTEETQYF TRBV2 TRBD1 TRBJ2-5 many
TGTGCCAGCAGTGAACCGGGACAGCCTGGAAACACCATATATTTT CASSEPGQPGNTIYF TRBV6-1 TRBD1 TRBJ1-3 .
TGTGCCAGCAGCTCCACAACAGGGATTGCTAATGAAAAACTGTTTTTT CASSSTTGIANEKLFF TRBV7-8 . TRBJ1-4 .
TGTGCCAACAGTGCCACGACTAGCACCTACAATGAGCAGTTCTTC CANSATTSTYNEQFF TRBV6-4 TRBD2 TRBJ2-1 .
TGCAGTGCTAGAGATTGGGCTAGCAGCTACAATGAGCAGTTCTTC CSARDWASSYNEQFF TRBV20-1 . TRBJ2-1 .
TGCGCCAGCAGCTTGAGGGCGGAGGGTGAAAAACTGTTTTTT CASSLRAEGEKLFF TRBV5-1 . TRBJ1-4 .
TGCGCCAGCAGCTTTACGACAGGGTCAGGCACTGAAGCTTTCTTT CASSFTTGSGTEAFF TRBV5-1 TRBD1 TRBJ1-1 few
TGTGCCAGCAGCTCACCGACTAGCGGGAGGATGGGTACGCAGTATTTT CASSSPTSGRMGTQYF TRBV7-6 TRBD2 TRBJ2-3 .
TGTGCCAGCAGCTTAGATCCAGCGGGAGGGCCGGCTGAGCAGTTCTTC CASSLDPAGGPAEQFF TRBV11-2 TRBD2 TRBJ2-1 few
TGTGCCAGCAGCTTGCGGTTCCAGGGAGCGCGAGCTTTCTTT CASSLRFQGARAFF TRBV7-9 . TRBJ1-1 .
TGTGCCAGCAGCTTAGTTGATGCTGGGGCCAACGTCCTGACTTTC CASSLVDAGANVLTF TRBV7-8 . TRBJ2-6 .
TGTGCCAGCAGCTTCCTCTTGGGCACAGATACGCAGTATTTT CASSFLLGTDTQYF TRBV7-2 . TRBJ2-3 few
TGTGCCAGCCATACGGGGGGGCGAACTTGGGAGACCCTGTACTTC CASHTGGRTWETLYF TRBV28 TRBD2 TRBJ2-7 .
TGTGCCAGCAGAAGACAGGAAAGCTCCTACGAGCAGTACTTC CASRRQESSYEQYF TRBV12-3/TRBV12-4 . TRBJ2-7 .
TGTGCCAGCAGTGGTCAGACTAGCGGGGCCTACAATGAGCAGTTCTTC CASSGQTSGAYNEQFF TRBV2 TRBD2 TRBJ2-1 few
TGCAGCGTGAGACAGGGGGCTGGGGGTACCCAGTTCTTC CSVRQGAGGTQFF TRBV29-1 TRBD1 TRBJ2-1 .
TGTGCCACCAGCAGAGATCCAGGGACCTACGAGCGGTACTTC CATSRDPGTYERYF TRBV15 . TRBJ2-5 .
TGTGCCAGCAGCCAGACTAGCGGGAGAAACGAGCAGTACTTC CASSQTSGRNEQYF TRBV4-2 TRBD2 TRBJ2-7 .
TGCGCCAGCAGCTTGGGACAATACAATGAGCAGTTCTTC CASSLGQYNEQFF TRBV12-3/TRBV12-4 . TRBJ2-1 many
TGCGCCAGCAGCACACAGGGATCGAACACTGAAGCTTTCTTT CASSTQGSNTEAFF TRBV5-1 . TRBJ1-1 few
TGTGCCAGCAGGGGGGACAGGGGAGGGACAGATACGCAGTATTTT CASRGDRGGTDTQYF TRBV6-5 TRBD1 TRBJ2-3 .
TGTGCCAGCAGTTTAAGGAGGGGAGGGTTTGAGCAGTTCTTC CASSLRRGGFEQFF TRBV12-3/TRBV12-4 TRBD2 TRBJ2-1 few
TGTGCCAGCCTAGGGCAGGGGGCTAGGAACACCGGGGAGCTGTTTTTT CASLGQGARNTGELFF TRBV2 TRBD1 TRBJ2-2 .
TGTGCCAGCGGCGTACTGGGAGGCCTCTATGGCTACACCTTC CASGVLGGLYGYTF TRBV9 . TRBJ1-2 .
TGCGCCAGCAGCTTGGTTGTGGGACTAGTGGGTCTCGGCGAGCAGTACTTC CASSLVVGLVGLGEQYF TRBV5-1 TRBD2 TRBJ2-7 few
TGTGCCAGCAGCCTTAGCGGGAGGGAAGGCAAAAACATTCAGTACTTC CASSLSGREGKNIQYF TRBV5-4 TRBD2 TRBJ2-4 .
TGTGCCAGCGTACCAGGGTCCTACGAGCAGTACTTC CASVPGSYEQYF TRBV2 . TRBJ2-7 .
TGCGCCAGCAGCGAGACTAGGGAGGACAATGAGCAGTTCTTC CASSETREDNEQFF TRBV5-1 . TRBJ2-1 many
TGTGCCAGCAGCCAAGATCGAGGGACTAGCGGGGGGGCCACTCCACGGAATGAGCAGTTCTTC CASSQDRGTSGGATPRNEQFF TRBV4-2 TRBD2 TRBJ2-1 .
TGCAGCGTTGGGACAGATCGGGAAAAACTGTTTTTT CSVGTDREKLFF TRBV29-1 . TRBJ1-4 few
TGCAGTGCTAGAGGGCTCTCTAACTACAATGAGCAGTTCTTC CSARGLSNYNEQFF TRBV20-1 . TRBJ2-1 few
TGTGCCAGCAGCCCAGGGACTAGCGGGGTCGGGACCCAGTACTTC CASSPGTSGVGTQYF TRBV11-2 TRBD2 TRBJ2-5 .
TGTGCCAGCAGTTCTTCCGGGACAGGGGGACACGAGCAGTACTTC CASSSSGTGGHEQYF TRBV12-3/TRBV12-4 TRBD1 TRBJ2-7 .
TGCGCCAGCAGCTTGGCGGACAGGGGATCGACCCAGTACTTC CASSLADRGSTQYF TRBV5-1 TRBD1 TRBJ2-5 .
TGTGCCAGCAGCTTAGTTCTGGCGACTAGACAGCAGTACTTC CASSLVLATRQQYF TRBV11-2 . TRBJ2-4 few
TGCAGTGCTAGAGGAAGCGGGGAAGTCACAGATACGCAGTATTTT CSARGSGEVTDTQYF TRBV20-1 TRBD2 TRBJ2-3 .
TGTGCCAGCAGCTTTTTAACAGGGCCAGATACGCAGTATTTT CASSFLTGPDTQYF TRBV5-6 . TRBJ2-3 few
TGTGCCAGCAGTGAATACAATGGGGCGGTGGGCGATCAGCCCCAGCATTTT CASSEYNGAVGDQPQHF TRBV6-1 . TRBJ1-5 .
TGTGCCAGCAGCCTCAGAGGTGAGGGTTCACCCCTCCACTTT CASSLRGEGSPLHF TRBV7-9 . TRBJ1-6 few
TGTGCCAGCAGTCGATTCAGTATAGGGAACTATGGCTACACCTTC CASSRFSIGNYGYTF TRBV27 . TRBJ1-2 few
TGTGCCACCAGTGGCCTAGCGGGGGGCTACAATGAGCAGTTCTTC CATSGLAGGYNEQFF TRBV24-1 TRBD2 TRBJ2-1 .
TGTGCCAGAAGAATACCGACAGAACGGGCAGATACGCAGTATTTT CARRIPTERADTQYF TRBV5-3 . TRBJ2-3 few
TGTGCCATCAGTGACGGACTAGCGGGGGACAATGAGCAGTACTTC CAISDGLAGDNEQYF TRBV10-3 TRBD2 TRBJ2-7 .
TGCAGTGCCAGATTTAGCGGGGGGGCGAACACCGGGGAGCTGTTTTTT CSARFSGGANTGELFF TRBV20-1 TRBD2 TRBJ2-2 .